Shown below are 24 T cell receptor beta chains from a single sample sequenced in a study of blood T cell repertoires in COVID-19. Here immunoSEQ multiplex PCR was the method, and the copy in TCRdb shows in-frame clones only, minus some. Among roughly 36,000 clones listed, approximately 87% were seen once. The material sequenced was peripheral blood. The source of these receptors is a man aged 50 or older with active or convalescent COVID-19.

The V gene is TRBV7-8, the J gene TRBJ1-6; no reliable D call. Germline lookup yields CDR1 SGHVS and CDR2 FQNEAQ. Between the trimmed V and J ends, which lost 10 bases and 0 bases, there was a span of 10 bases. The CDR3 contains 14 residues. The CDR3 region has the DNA TGTGCCACACAAATCAGCTCCTATAATTCACCCCTCCACTTT. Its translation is CATQISSYNSPLHF.

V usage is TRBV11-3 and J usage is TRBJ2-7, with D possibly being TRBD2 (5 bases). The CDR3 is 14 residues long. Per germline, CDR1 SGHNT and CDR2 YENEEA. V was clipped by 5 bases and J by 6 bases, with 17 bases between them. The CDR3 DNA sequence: TGTGCCAGCAGCCCCGACTGGGAGAGCTCCGAGCAGTACTTC. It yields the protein CASSPDWESSEQYF.

The CDR3 DNA is TGCGCCAGCAGCCAAAGGACAGGGACCACTGAAGCTTTCTTT. Translated: CASSQRTGTTEAFF. The chain employs TRBV4-1 and TRBJ1-1, with TRBD1 matching 8 bases. This CDR3 comprises 14 residues. J lost 4 bases, V lost 2 bases, and 3 bases had no gene match. CDR1 is MGHRA and CDR2 is YSYEKL in the germline V gene.

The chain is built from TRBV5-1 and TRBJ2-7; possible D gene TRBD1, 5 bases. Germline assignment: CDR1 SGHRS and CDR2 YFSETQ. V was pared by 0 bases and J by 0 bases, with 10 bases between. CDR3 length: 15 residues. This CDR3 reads CASSLEGPTSYEQYV. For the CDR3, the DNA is TGCGCCAGCAGCTTGGAGGGGCCGACCTCCTACGAGCAGTACGTC.

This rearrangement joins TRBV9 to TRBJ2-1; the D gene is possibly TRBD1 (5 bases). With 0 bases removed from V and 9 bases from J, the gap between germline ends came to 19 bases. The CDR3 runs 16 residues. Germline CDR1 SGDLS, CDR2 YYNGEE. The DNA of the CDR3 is TGTGCCAGCAGCGTAGTAGGGGCGGTCGGATCGGGTGAGCAGTTCTTC. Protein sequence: CASSVVGAVGSGEQFF. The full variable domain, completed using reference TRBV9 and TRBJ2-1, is DSGVTQTPKHLITATGQRVTLRCSPRSGDLSVYWYQQSLDQGLQFLIQYYNGEERAKGNILERFSAQQFPDLHSELNLSSLELGDSALYFCASSVVGAVGSGEQFFGPGTRLTVL.

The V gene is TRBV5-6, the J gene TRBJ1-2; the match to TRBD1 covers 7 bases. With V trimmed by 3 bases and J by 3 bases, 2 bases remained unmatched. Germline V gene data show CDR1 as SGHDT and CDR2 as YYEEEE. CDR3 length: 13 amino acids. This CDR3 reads CASSSGQYYGYTF. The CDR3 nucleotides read TGTGCCAGCAGCTCGGGACAGTACTATGGCTACACCTTC.

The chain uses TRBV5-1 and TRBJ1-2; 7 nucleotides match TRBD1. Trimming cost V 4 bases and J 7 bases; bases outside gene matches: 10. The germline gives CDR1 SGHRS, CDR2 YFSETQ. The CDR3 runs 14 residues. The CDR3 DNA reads TGCGCCAGCAGCCCCACCGACAGGGTCTCTGGCTACACCTTC. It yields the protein CASSPTDRVSGYTF.

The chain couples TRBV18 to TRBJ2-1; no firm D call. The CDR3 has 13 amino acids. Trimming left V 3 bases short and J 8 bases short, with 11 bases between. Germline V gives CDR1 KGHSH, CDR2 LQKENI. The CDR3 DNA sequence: TGTGCCAGCTCACCTGGAGTAACTGATGAGCAGTTCTTC. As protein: CASSPGVTDEQFF.

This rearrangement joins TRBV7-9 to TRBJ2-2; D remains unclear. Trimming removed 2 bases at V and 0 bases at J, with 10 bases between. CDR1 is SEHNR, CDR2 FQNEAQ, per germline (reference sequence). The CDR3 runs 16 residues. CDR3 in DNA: TGTGCCAGCAGCTTATACGGTCTGGCGAACACCGGGGAGCTGTTTTTT. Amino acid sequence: CASSLYGLANTGELFF.

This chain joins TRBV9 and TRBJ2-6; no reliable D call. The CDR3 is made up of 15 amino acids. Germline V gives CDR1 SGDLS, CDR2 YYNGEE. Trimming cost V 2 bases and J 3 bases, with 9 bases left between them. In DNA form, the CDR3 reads TGTGCCAGCAGCGTTCGAGTTCGTGGGGCCAACGTCCTGACTTTC. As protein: CASSVRVRGANVLTF.

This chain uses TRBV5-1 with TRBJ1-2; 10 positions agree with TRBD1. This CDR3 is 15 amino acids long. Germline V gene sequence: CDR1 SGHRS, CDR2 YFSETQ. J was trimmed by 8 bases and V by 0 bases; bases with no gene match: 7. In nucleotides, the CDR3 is TGCGCCAGCAGCTTGGGGGACAGGGGATTAAAAGGCTACACCTTC. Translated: CASSLGDRGLKGYTF. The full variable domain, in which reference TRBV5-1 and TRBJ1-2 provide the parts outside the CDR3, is KAGVTQTPRYLIKTRGQQVTLSCSPISGHRSVSWYQQTPGQGLQFLFEYFSETQRNKGNFPGRFSGRQFSNSRSEMNVSTLELGDSALYLCASSLGDRGLKGYTFGSGTRLTVV.

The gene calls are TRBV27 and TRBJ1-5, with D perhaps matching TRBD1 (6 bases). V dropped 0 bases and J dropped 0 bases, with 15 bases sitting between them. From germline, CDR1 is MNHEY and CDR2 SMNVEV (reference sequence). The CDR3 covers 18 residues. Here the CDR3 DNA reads TGTGCCAGCAGTTTATCGGGGGCTTACTTCGATAGCAATCAGCCCCAGCATTTT. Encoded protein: CASSLSGAYFDSNQPQHF.

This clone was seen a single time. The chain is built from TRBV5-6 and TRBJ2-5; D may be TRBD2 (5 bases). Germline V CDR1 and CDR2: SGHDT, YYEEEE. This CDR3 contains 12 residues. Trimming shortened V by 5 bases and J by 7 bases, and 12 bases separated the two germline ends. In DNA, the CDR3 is TGTGCCAGCAGGCTAAGCGAGGGGACCCAGTACTTC. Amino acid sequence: CASRLSEGTQYF.

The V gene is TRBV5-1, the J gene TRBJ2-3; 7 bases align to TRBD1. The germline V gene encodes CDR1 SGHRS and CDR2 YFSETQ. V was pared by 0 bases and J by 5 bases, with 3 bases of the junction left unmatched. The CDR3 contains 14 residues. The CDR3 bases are TGCGCCAGCAGCTTGGGGACAGGCTTAGATACGCAGTATTTT. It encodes CASSLGTGLDTQYF.

The CDR3 loop is CAISGQGPEAFF. CDR3 sequence (DNA): TGTGCCATCAGTGGACAGGGCCCTGAAGCTTTCTTT. The chain couples TRBV10-3 to TRBJ1-1, with 7 bases fitting TRBD1. With V trimmed by 4 bases and J by 6 bases, 2 bases remained unmatched. The germline V gene encodes CDR1 ENHRY and CDR2 SYGVKD. This CDR3 spans 12 amino acids.

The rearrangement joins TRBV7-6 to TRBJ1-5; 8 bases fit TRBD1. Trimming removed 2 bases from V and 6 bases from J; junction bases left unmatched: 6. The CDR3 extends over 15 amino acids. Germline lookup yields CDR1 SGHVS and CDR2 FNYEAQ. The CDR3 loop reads CASSLTGGGSQPQHF. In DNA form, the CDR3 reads TGTGCCAGCAGCTTAACAGGGGGAGGGAGTCAGCCCCAGCATTTT.

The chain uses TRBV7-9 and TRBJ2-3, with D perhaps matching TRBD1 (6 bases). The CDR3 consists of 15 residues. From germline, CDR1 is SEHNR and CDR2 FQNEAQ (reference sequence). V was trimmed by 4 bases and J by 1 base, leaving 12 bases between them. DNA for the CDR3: TGTGCCAGCAGCTCCCAGACAGGCCGCACAGATACGCAGTATTTT. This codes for CASSSQTGRTDTQYF.

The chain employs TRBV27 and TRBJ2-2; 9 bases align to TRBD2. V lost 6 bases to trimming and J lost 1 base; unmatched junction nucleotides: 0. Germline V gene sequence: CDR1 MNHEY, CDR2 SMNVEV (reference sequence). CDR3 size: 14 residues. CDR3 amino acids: CASRTSGNTGELFF. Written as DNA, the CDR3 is TGTGCCAGCAGGACTAGCGGGAACACCGGGGAGCTGTTTTTT.

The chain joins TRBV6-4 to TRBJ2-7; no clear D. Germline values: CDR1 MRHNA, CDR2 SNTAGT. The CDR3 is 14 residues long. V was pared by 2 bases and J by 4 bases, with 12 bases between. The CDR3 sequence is CASSDPRTKYEQYV. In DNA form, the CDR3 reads TGTGCCAGCAGTGACCCACGCACAAAGTACGAGCAGTACGTC.

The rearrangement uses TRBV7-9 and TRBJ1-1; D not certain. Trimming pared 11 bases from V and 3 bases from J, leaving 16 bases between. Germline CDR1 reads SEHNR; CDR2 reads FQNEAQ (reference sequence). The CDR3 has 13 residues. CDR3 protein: CAARLSGDTEAFF. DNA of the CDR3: TGTGCCGCCAGGCTTTCCGGGGACACTGAAGCTTTCTTT.

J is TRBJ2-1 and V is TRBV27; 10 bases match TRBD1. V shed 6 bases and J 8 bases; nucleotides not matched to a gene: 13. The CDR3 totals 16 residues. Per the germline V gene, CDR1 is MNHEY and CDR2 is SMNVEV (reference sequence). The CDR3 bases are TGTGCCAGCAGCCCCGGTTGGGGACAGGGGATACATGAGCAGTTCTTC. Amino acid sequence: CASSPGWGQGIHEQFF.

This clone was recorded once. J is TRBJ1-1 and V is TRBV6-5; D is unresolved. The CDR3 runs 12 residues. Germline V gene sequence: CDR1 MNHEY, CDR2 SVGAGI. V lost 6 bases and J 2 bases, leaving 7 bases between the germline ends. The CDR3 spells CASRTPNTEAFF. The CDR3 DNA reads TGTGCCAGCAGGACACCAAACACTGAAGCTTTCTTT.

The CDR3 DNA reads TGTGCCAGCAGCAGCGGGGGGGGCAATCAGCCCCAGCATTTT. This gives the protein CASSSGGGNQPQHF. The chain combines TRBV3-1 (or the pseudogene TRBV3-2) with TRBJ1-5, with a tentative D call TRBD1 (5 bases). This CDR3 comprises 14 residues. The germline V gene encodes CDR1 LGHDT and CDR2 YNNKEL (reference sequence). V was pared by 5 bases and J by 2 bases, with 10 bases between.

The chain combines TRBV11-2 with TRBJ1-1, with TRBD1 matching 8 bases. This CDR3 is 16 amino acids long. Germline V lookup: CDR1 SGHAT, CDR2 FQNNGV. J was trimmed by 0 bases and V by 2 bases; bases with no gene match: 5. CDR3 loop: CASSLRVRGLNTEAFF. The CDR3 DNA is TGTGCCAGCAGCTTACGGGTCAGGGGGCTGAACACTGAAGCTTTCTTT.